This TCR beta chain was documented in a study of T cell responses to AZD1222 COVID-19 vaccine. Study as a whole: Second-dose recipients at about 4 or about 12 weeks were treated as one pooled group.

As to this clone: What it binds is unknown.

Study conclusions and caveats: In a largely white British group with more females than males, clonal diversity was possibly underestimated. After the peak T cell response, and only then, were repertoires sampled.

CDR3 length: 15 amino acids. The V gene's germline CDR1 is MNHEY and CDR2 SVGAGI. Trimming cost V 5 bases and J 3 bases; bases outside gene matches: 4. TCRdb keeps only in-frame clones here, not all; method: immunoSEQ multiplex PCR. The sample carries 150,000 to 200,000 clones, about 91% recorded once. The specimen was peripheral blood, collected on day 0 of AZD1222 vaccination. The receptor comes from an adult in good health. This sequence joins TRBV6-5 and TRBJ1-5; 10 bases line up with TRBD1. The CDR3 is CASSPGTGDNQPQHF. As DNA, the CDR3 is TGTGCCAGCAGTCCCGGGACAGGGGACAATCAGCCCCAGCATTTT.